What follows describes a single T cell receptor (beta chain). This clone was counted once. Its target antigen remains unknown. No per-base quality is available; no much larger clone lies one base away. The sample belongs to a study of control samples from healthy donors and cancer patients (dated by TCRdb to the early 2020s). There are 15 amino acids in the CDR3, from cysteine to phenylalanine inclusive. The kept DNA is CDR3 alone, 45 bases in frame from the first base. The junction shows trimming of 6 bases on V and 2 bases on J, plus 15 bases between the germline ends. In the germline V gene, CDR1 corresponds to MNHEY and CDR2 to SVGAGI. The library was obtained by the immunoSEQ multiplex PCR assay. The table comes from immuneACCESS by way of TCRdb, which keeps in-frame sequences with V and J called. Part of the clones is missing from these tables; in studies checked, under half for an unresolved V gene and the rest for unknown reasons. The table for this sample lists around 64,000 clones; approximately 89% of them were counted only once. The biggest ten clones account for around 5.1% of the sample.

This chain joins TRBV6-5 to TRBJ2-3; the D gene assignment is ambiguous. The sequence was collected from a man aged 60 to 75 with colorectal cancer. The sample taken for sequencing was PBMCs. The CDR3 corresponds to CASSAEKVSTDTQYF. The sequenced DNA: TGTGCCAGCAGCGCCGAGAAGGTCTCCACAGATACGCAGTATTTT.